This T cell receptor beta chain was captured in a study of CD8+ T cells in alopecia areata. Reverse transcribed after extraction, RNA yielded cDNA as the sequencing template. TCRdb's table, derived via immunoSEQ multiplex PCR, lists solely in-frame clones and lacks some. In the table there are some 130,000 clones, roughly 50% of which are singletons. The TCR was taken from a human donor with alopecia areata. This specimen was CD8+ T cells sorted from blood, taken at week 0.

The CDR3 nucleotides are TGTGCCAGCATCTCTTGGGCCGGGGAGCTGTTTTTT. Its protein is CASISWAGELFF. The V gene is TRBV5-6, the J gene TRBJ2-2, with D uncertain. Trimming stripped 6 bases from V and 6 bases from J, with 9 bases between. Looked up from germline, CDR1 is SGHDT and CDR2 is YYEEEE. The CDR3 length is 12 residues.